Listed below are T cell receptor beta chains from one sample, sequenced in a study of blood T cell repertoires in COVID-19. Measured with immunoSEQ multiplex PCR; TCRdb has only the in-frame clones, and not every one. The table lists over 45,000 clones, about nine tenths of them singletons. The sequenced sample consisted of peripheral blood. The receptors shown here come from a man between 60 and 75 years old with active COVID-19. The CDR3 runs from the conserved cysteine through the conserved F or W. The order of the fields is V gene, D gene, J gene, clone size, CDR3 protein, CDR3 DNA. D genes are given only for firm matches. Clone size appears in some rows only: once, few, many, or a class for an expanded clone.

TRBV15,NA,TRBJ2-2,NA,CATSRVSFWIDYDLTGELFF,TGTGCCACCAGCAGAGTAAGTTTTTGGATAGACTACGACCTCACCGGGGAGCTGTTTTTT
TRBV12-3/TRBV12-4,NA,TRBJ2-7,NA,CASSFSGEDEQYF,TGTGCCAGCAGTTTTTCGGGGGAAGACGAGCAGTACTTC
TRBV12-3/TRBV12-4,TRBD1,TRBJ1-2,NA,CASSLGTGVGYTF,TGTGCCAGCAGTTTAGGGACAGGGGTCGGCTACACCTTC
TRBV11-2,TRBD2,TRBJ2-7,NA,CASSLVAGGQYEQYF,TGTGCCAGCAGCTTAGTAGCGGGAGGGCAATACGAGCAGTACTTC
TRBV7-3,NA,TRBJ1-5,NA,CASSLIWRCRRQSNQPQHF,TGTGCCAGCAGCTTAATATGGCGGTGCAGAAGACAGAGTAATCAGCCCCAGCATTTT
TRBV6-5,TRBD2,TRBJ2-5,NA,CASTQLAGVVETQYF,TGTGCCAGCACCCAACTAGCGGGAGTAGTTGAGACCCAGTACTTC
TRBV11-2,NA,TRBJ1-4,NA,CASSLGADRINEKLFF,TGTGCCAGCAGCTTAGGGGCGGACAGAATTAATGAAAAACTGTTTTTT
TRBV19,NA,TRBJ2-6,NA,CASSISSLRQAGFPSGANVLTF,TGTGCCAGTAGTATTTCCTCGCTTCGACAGGCCGGTTTTCCTTCTGGGGCCAACGTCCTGACTTTC
TRBV4-1,TRBD2,TRBJ2-5,once,CASSPVGLAGPQYF,TGCGCCAGCAGCCCTGTGGGACTAGCGGGACCACAGTACTTC
TRBV27,NA,TRBJ2-1,NA,CASSLETGIHSYNEQFF,TGTGCCAGCAGTTTAGAAACAGGGATTCACTCCTACAATGAGCAGTTCTTC
TRBV6-5,TRBD2,TRBJ2-1,NA,CASTKGGRAYEQFF,TGTGCCAGCACAAAGGGCGGGAGGGCTTATGAGCAGTTCTTC
TRBV7-9,TRBD1,TRBJ1-4,NA,CASSPGGANEKLFF,TGTGCCAGCAGCCCAGGGGGAGCTAATGAAAAACTGTTTTTT
TRBV5-6,TRBD2,TRBJ2-3,NA,CASSLGLAGATDTQYF,TGTGCCAGCAGCTTGGGACTAGCAGGAGCAACAGATACGCAGTATTTT
TRBV6-6,NA,TRBJ1-6,NA,CASSYGPYSPLHF,TGTGCCAGCAGTTACGGCCCGTATTCACCCCTCCACTTT
TRBV19,TRBD2,TRBJ2-2,NA,CASSRVGLARNTGELFF,TGTGCCAGTAGCCGAGTGGGACTAGCGAGAAACACCGGGGAGCTGTTTTTT
TRBV9,TRBD2,TRBJ2-2,NA,CASSAGTTNTGELFF,TGTGCCAGCAGCGCTGGGACTACTAACACCGGGGAGCTGTTTTTT
TRBV10-3,TRBD2,TRBJ2-3,NA,CAIASGTSGSTDTQYF,TGTGCCATCGCTTCCGGGACTAGCGGGAGCACAGATACGCAGTATTTT
TRBV7-9,TRBD1,TRBJ1-1,NA,CASSPQGGGTEAFF,TGTGCCAGCAGCCCACAGGGGGGGGGAACTGAAGCTTTCTTT
TRBV6-5,NA,TRBJ1-1,NA,CASSYLWNTEAFF,TGTGCCAGCAGTTACCTGTGGAACACTGAAGCTTTCTTT
TRBV5-4,NA,TRBJ2-7,once,CASSSRGSLASYEQYF,TGTGCCAGCAGCTCCAGGGGCAGTTTGGCGTCCTACGAGCAGTACTTC
TRBV7-9,TRBD1,TRBJ2-3,NA,CASRHRDSSTDTQYF,TGTGCCAGCAGACACCGGGACAGCAGCACAGATACGCAGTATTTT
TRBV7-2,TRBD2,TRBJ2-1,NA,CASSLRSGSNEQFF,TGTGCCAGCAGCTTAAGGAGCGGGAGCAATGAGCAGTTCTTC
TRBV6-5,NA,TRBJ2-2,NA,CAASRLTGELFF,TGTGCCGCCTCGAGACTCACCGGGGAGCTGTTTTTT
TRBV2,NA,TRBJ1-4,NA,CASSAGLDTRF,TGTGCCAGCAGCGCGGGCCTCGATACACGCTTT
TRBV5-1,NA,TRBJ1-4,once,CASTSSTGTNEKLFF,TGCGCCAGCACCTCATCGACAGGAACTAATGAAAAACTGTTTTTT
TRBV28,TRBD1,TRBJ2-7,once,CASSLRTGSYEQYF,TGTGCCAGCAGTTTACGGACAGGGTCCTACGAGCAGTACTTC
TRBV7-9,NA,TRBJ2-7,NA,CASSGGRSPSYEQYF,TGTGCCAGCAGCGGGGGGAGGAGCCCTTCCTACGAGCAGTACTTC
TRBV11-2,NA,TRBJ1-1,NA,CASSLVTGQFMNTEAFF,TGTGCCAGCAGCTTAGTAACCGGACAGTTTATGAACACTGAAGCTTTCTTT
TRBV7-2,TRBD2,TRBJ2-1,once,CASSILGLAGGYEQFF,TGTGCCAGCAGCATCCTGGGACTAGCGGGAGGGTATGAGCAGTTCTTC
TRBV10-2,TRBD1,TRBJ1-6,once,CASSEWTGNYNSPLHF,TGCGCCAGCAGTGAGTGGACAGGGAACTATAATTCACCCCTCCACTTT
TRBV6-4,TRBD1,TRBJ2-1,NA,CASSDYKQGNEQFF,TGTGCCAGCAGTGACTATAAACAGGGGAATGAGCAGTTCTTC
TRBV6-1,TRBD1,TRBJ2-7,NA,CASSEGARTGIYEQYF,TGTGCCAGCAGTGAAGGCGCCCGGACAGGGATCTACGAGCAGTACTTC
TRBV6-5,TRBD1,TRBJ1-5,NA,CASSRDRDQPQHF,TGTGCCAGCAGCCGAGACAGGGATCAGCCCCAGCATTTT
TRBV7-3,TRBD2,TRBJ2-5,NA,CASSQGLALGETQYF,TGTGCCAGCAGCCAGGGACTAGCTCTGGGAGAGACCCAGTACTTC
TRBV10-3,TRBD1,TRBJ1-6,NA,CAISGDRGDSPLHF,TGTGCCATCAGTGGGGACAGGGGAGATTCACCCCTCCACTTT
TRBV3-1/TRBV3-2,NA,TRBJ2-5,NA,CASSRESDYQETQYF,TGTGCCAGCAGCCGCGAAAGCGACTACCAAGAGACCCAGTACTTC
TRBV7-2,NA,TRBJ2-7,NA,CASSLMGLNVEQYF,TGTGCCAGCAGCTTAATGGGACTGAATGTCGAGCAGTACTTC
TRBV4-2,NA,TRBJ2-1,NA,CASSQGRSNEQFF,TGTGCCAGCAGCCAAGGGAGGAGCAATGAGCAGTTCTTC
TRBV11-2,NA,TRBJ2-1,NA,CASSWADEQFF,TGTGCCAGCAGCTGGGCCGATGAGCAGTTCTTC
TRBV11-2,NA,TRBJ2-5,NA,CASSLGYSQETQYF,TGTGCCAGCAGCTTGGGCTACTCACAAGAGACCCAGTACTTC
TRBV11-2,NA,TRBJ2-1,once,CASSLGGPVMFF,TGTGCCAGCAGCTTAGGAGGTCCCGTTATGTTCTTC
TRBV27,NA,TRBJ2-5,NA,CASSFRQQETQYF,TGTGCCAGCAGTTTTCGACAGCAAGAGACCCAGTACTTC
TRBV18,NA,TRBJ1-1,once,CASSPSSRNTEAFF,TGTGCCAGCTCTCCCTCTTCGCGGAACACTGAAGCTTTCTTT
TRBV4-1,TRBD2,TRBJ2-1,NA,CASSSSGLADNEQFF,TGCGCCAGCAGCTCTTCAGGGCTAGCGGACAATGAGCAGTTCTTC
TRBV24-1,NA,TRBJ1-5,NA,CATSDLSEAGVARVSNQPQHF,TGTGCCACCAGTGATTTGTCGGAGGCGGGGGTGGCCCGGGTGAGCAATCAGCCCCAGCATTTT